This TCR beta chain was captured in a study of T cell repertoires in chronic hepatitis B (dated 2019 in TCRdb). Taken from cysteine to phenylalanine, the CDR3 has 15 residues. Only the CDR3 DNA is retained, 45 bases long and in frame from the first base. After removal of 5 bases from V and 0 bases from J, the junction retains 3 bases not matched to a gene. The CDR1 and CDR2 encoded by the germline V gene are MNHEY and SVGAGI. Library method: the immunoSEQ multiplex PCR assay. What TCRdb holds here is the immuneACCESS table cut down to in-frame rearrangements. Part of the clones is not present; checked against another copy, under half of the missing clones reflect an unresolved V gene, and the others are unexplained. For this sample there are 200 to 250 clones; more than 65% appear just once. About a fifth of the sample is in the top ten clones. Worth noting for this clone: Its binding antigen is unknown. One base away there is no much larger clone; base qualities are not given.

The chain employs TRBV6-5 and TRBJ1-3, and TRBD1 aligns with 8 junction nucleotides. The sequence was collected from a human donor with chronic hepatitis B virus infection. Sequencing was done on a sample of total CD8+ T cells from PBMCs. The bases read TGTGCCAGCAGTACAACAGGGGGCTCTGGAAACACCATATATTTT. Its amino acids are CASSTTGGSGNTIYF.